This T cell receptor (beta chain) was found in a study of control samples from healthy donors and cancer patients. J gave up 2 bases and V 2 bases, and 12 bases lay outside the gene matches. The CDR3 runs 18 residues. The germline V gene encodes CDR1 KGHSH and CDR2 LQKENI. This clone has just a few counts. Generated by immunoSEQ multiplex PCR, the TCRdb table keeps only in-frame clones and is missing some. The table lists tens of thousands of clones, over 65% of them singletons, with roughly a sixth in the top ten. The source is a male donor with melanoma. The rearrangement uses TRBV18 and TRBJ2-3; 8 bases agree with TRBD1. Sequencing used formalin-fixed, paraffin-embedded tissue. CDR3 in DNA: TGTGCCAGCTCACCAGCCTCCTCGACAGGGGTCCACACAGATACGCAGTATTTT. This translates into CASSPASSTGVHTDTQYF.